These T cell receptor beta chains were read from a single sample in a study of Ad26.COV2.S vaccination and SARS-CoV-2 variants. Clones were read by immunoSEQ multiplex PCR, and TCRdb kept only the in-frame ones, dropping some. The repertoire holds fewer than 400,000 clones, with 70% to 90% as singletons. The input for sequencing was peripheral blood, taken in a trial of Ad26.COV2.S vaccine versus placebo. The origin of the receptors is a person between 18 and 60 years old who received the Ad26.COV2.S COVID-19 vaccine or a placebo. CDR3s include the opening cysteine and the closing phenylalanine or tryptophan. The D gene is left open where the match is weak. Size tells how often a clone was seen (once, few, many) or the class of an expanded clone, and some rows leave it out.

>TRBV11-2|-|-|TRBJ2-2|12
CASSFATGELFF
TGTGCCAGCAGCTTCGCCACCGGGGAGCTGTTTTTT
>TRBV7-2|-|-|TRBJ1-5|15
CASSLESGGGQPQHF
TGTGCCAGCAGCTTAGAGAGTGGAGGTGGCCAGCCCCAGCATTTT
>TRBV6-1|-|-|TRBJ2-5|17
CASSESAGGGYQETQYF
TGTGCCAGCAGTGAATCGGCGGGCGGAGGATACCAAGAGACCCAGTACTTC
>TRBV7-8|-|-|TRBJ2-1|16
CASSLVTITGSDEQFF
TGTGCCAGCAGCCTCGTTACCATTACAGGGTCTGATGAGCAGTTCTTC
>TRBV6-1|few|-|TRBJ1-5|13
CASSEAGNQPQHF
TGTGCCAGCAGTGAAGCAGGGAATCAGCCCCAGCATTTT
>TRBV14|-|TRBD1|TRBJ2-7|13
CASSRQGSHEQYF
TGTGCCAGCAGCCGACAGGGTTCACACGAGCAGTACTTC
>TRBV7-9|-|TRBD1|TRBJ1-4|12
CASSPRGEKLFF
TGTGCCAGCAGCCCCAGGGGGGAGAAACTGTTTTTT
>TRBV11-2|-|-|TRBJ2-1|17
CASSLDSGGAGYNEQFF
TGTGCCAGCAGCTTAGATTCCGGGGGCGCCGGCTACAATGAGCAGTTCTTC
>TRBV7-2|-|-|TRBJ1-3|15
CASSTRAGSGNTIYF
TGTGCCAGCAGCACTAGAGCAGGGTCGGGAAACACCATATATTTT
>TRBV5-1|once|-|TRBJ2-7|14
CASSLPTGSHEQYF
TGCGCCAGCAGCTTGCCCACAGGGTCACACGAGCAGTACTTC
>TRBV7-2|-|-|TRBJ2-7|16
CASSLEGEQGTYEQYF
TGTGCCAGCAGCTTGGAGGGGGAACAGGGGACCTACGAGCAGTACTTC
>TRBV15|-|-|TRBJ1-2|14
CATSRSRWNYGYTF
TGTGCCACCAGCAGATCTAGATGGAACTATGGCTACACCTTC
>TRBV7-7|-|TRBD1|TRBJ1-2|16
CASSLNATGGLGGYTF
TGTGCTAGCAGCTTGAATGCGACAGGGGGCCTCGGGGGCTACACCTTC
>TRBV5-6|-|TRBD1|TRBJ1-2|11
CASSLGQGSDF
TGTGCCAGCAGCCTGGGACAGGGGTCCGACTTC
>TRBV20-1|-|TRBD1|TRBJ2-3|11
CSANRGQGQYF
TGCAGTGCGAACAGGGGGCAGGGGCAGTATTTT
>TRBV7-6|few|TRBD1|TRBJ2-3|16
CASSLGTTGSVDTQYF
TGTGCCAGCAGCTTAGGGACGACAGGGAGTGTAGATACGCAGTATTTT
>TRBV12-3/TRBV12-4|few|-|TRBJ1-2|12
CASSFPSYGYTF
TGTGCCAGCAGTTTCCCCTCTTATGGCTACACCTTC
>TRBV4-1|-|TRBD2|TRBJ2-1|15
CASSQGVLAVDEQFF
TGCGCCAGCAGCCAAGGGGTCCTAGCGGTGGATGAGCAGTTCTTC
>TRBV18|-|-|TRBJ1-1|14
CASSPVRVNTEAFF
TGTGCCAGCTCACCGGTCAGGGTGAACACTGAAGCTTTCTTT
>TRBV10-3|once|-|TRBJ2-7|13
CAIMATESYEQYF
TGTGCCATCATGGCGACGGAAAGCTACGAGCAGTACTTC
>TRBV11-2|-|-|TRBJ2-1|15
CASSLVGLPYNEQFF
TGTGCCAGCAGCTTAGTCGGGTTGCCCTACAATGAGCAGTTCTTC
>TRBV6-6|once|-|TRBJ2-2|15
CASSYSMGSPEELFF
TGTGCCAGCAGTTACTCGATGGGCTCACCGGAGGAGCTGTTTTTT